The clone carrying this T cell receptor (beta chain) was seen a single time. The entry originates in a study of cytomegalovirus exposure and HLA in healthy donors. PCR amplification relied on 60 Vbeta primers (plus 13 Jbeta primers). Sequenced by immunoSEQ multiplex PCR; TCRdb stores in-frame clones only, minus some. Of roughly 62,000 clones listed, about 69% are singletons. The clonotype comes from a woman aged 25 to 39 in good health and CMV-seronegative. Sequenced input: PBMCs.

The CDR3 DNA is TGTGCCAGTAGTATGGGGGGGGGCCACGAGCAGTACTTC. This encodes CASSMGGGHEQYF. The genes are TRBV19 and TRBJ2-7; D may be TRBD2 (7 bases). The germline gives CDR1 LNHDA, CDR2 SQIVND (reference sequence). V was shortened by 3 bases and J by 5 bases, with 11 bases between the two germline ends. The CDR3 consists of 13 residues.